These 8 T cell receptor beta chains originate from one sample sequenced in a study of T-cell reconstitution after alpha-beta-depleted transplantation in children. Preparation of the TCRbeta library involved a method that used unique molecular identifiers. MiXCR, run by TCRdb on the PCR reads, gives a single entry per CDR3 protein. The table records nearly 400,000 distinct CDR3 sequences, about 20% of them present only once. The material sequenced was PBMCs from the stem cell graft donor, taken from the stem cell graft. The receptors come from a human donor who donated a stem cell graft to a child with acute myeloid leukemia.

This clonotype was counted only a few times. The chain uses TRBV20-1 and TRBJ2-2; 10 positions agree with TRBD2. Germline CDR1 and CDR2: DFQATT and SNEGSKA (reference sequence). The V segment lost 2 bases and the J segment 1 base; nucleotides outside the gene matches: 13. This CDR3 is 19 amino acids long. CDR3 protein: CSARKIWGLAMGNTGELFF. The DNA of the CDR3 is TGCAGTGCTAGAAAGATTTGGGGACTAGCGATGGGGAACACCGGGGAGCTGTTTTTT.

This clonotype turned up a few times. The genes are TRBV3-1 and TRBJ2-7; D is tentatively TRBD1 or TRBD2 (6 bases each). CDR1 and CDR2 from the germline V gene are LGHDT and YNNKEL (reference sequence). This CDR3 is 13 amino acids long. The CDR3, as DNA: TGTGCAAGCCAGAACGGGGGCAGCTACGAGCAGTACTTC. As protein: CASQNGGSYEQYF.

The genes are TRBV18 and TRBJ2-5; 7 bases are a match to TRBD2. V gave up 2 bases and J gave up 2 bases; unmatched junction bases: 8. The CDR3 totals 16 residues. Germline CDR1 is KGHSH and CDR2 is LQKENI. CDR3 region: CASSPRWSGIQETQYF. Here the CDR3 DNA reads TGTGCCAGCTCACCAAGGTGGAGCGGGATACAAGAGACCCAGTACTTC. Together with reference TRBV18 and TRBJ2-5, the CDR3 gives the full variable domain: NAGVMQNPRHLVRRRGQEARLRCSPMKGHSHVYWYRQLPEEGLKFMVYLQKENIIDESGMPKERFSAEFPKEGPSILRIQQVVRGDSAAYFCASSPRWSGIQETQYFGPGTRLLVL.

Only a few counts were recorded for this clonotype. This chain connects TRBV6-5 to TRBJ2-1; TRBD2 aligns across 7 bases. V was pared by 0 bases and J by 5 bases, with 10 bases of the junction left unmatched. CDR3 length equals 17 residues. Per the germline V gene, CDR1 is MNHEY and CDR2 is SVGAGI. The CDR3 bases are TGTGCCAGCAGTTACTCTCGGGGCGGGAGAGGCCACAATGAGCAGTTCTTC. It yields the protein CASSYSRGGRGHNEQFF.

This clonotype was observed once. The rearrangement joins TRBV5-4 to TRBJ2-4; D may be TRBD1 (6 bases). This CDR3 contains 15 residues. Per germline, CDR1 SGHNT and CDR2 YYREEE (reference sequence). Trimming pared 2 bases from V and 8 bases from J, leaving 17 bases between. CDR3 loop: CASSFGAITGHIQYF. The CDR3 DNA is TGTGCCAGCAGCTTTGGAGCCATCACAGGGCACATTCAGTACTTC.

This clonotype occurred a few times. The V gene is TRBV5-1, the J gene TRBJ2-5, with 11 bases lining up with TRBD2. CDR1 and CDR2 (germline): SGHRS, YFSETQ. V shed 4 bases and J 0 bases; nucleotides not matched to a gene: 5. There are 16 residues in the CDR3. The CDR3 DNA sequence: TGCGCCAGCAGCCAGATAGCGGGAGGGAACCAAGAGACCCAGTACTTC. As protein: CASSQIAGGNQETQYF.

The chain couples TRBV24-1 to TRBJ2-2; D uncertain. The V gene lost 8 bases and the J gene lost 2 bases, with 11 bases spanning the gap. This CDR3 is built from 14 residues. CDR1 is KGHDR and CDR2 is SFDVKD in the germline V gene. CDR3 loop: CATTSGRNTGELFF. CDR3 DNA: TGTGCCACCACCTCGGGCAGAAACACCGGGGAGCTGTTTTTT.

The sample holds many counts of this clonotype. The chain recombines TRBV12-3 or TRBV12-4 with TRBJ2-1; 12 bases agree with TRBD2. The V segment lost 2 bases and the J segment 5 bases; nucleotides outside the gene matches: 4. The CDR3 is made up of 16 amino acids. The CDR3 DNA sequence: TGTGCCAGCAGTTTACGACTAGCGGGAGTAAACAATGAGCAGTTCTTC. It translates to CASSLRLAGVNNEQFF.